This entry lists 13 T cell receptor beta chains sequenced from one sample in a study of T cell responses to AZD1222 COVID-19 vaccine. The method was immunoSEQ multiplex PCR; TCRdb's version includes in-frame clones alone and lacks a portion of them. The sample lists some 100,000 clones; about 89% were seen once. Sequenced material: peripheral blood, taken 28 days after the second AZD1222 dose. The receptors were gathered from an adult who received the AZD1222 COVID-19 vaccine.

This chain joins TRBV11-3 and TRBJ1-1, with TRBD1 matching over 10 bases. The length of the CDR3 is 17 residues. Trimming cost V 1 base and J 6 bases; bases outside gene matches: 11. The germline gives CDR1 SGHNT, CDR2 YENEEA. DNA of the CDR3: TGTGCCAGCAGCTTAGGCCGGGACAGGGGATTATCCGCTGAAGCTTTCTTT. Protein: CASSLGRDRGLSAEAFF.

Only a few counts were recorded for this clone. V gene TRBV5-6 combines with J gene TRBJ1-4; D is unresolved. From germline, CDR1 is SGHDT and CDR2 YYEEEE. V was pared by 2 bases and J by 0 bases, with 8 bases between. The CDR3 loop spans 15 amino acids. The CDR3 spells CASSFGRTTNEKLFF. The CDR3, as DNA: TGTGCCAGCAGCTTTGGCAGGACAACTAATGAAAAACTGTTTTTT.

J is TRBJ1-3 and V is TRBV7-2; D is possibly TRBD1 (5 bases). V was cut by 4 bases and J by 4 bases, with 11 bases left in between. CDR1 is SGHTA and CDR2 is FQGNSA in the germline V gene. This CDR3 comprises 14 residues. The DNA of the CDR3 is TGTGCCAGCAGCTCAGGGTATTCGGGAAACACCATATATTTT. Protein: CASSSGYSGNTIYF.

This rearrangement joins TRBV7-8 to TRBJ2-2; D not certain. V was cut by 5 bases and J by 2 bases, with 6 bases left in between. The CDR3 contains 13 residues. Germline CDR1 reads SGHVS; CDR2 reads FQNEAQ. CDR3 sequence reads: CASSQRNTGELFF. The CDR3 DNA reads as TGTGCCAGCAGCCAAAGAAACACCGGGGAGCTGTTTTTT.

The rearrangement uses TRBV12-3 or TRBV12-4 and TRBJ2-7; D possibly corresponds to TRBD2 (5 bases). The CDR3 spans 13 residues. The ends were cut back, 2 bases at V and 3 bases at J, with 8 bases in the middle. CDR3: CASSLRTFYEQYF. CDR3 nucleotides: TGTGCCAGCAGTTTAAGGACTTTCTACGAGCAGTACTTC.

This chain joins TRBV27 and TRBJ2-7, with D perhaps TRBD1 (6 bases). V lost 3 bases and J lost 2, with 17 bases in between. This CDR3 contains 16 residues. Germline loops: CDR1 MNHEY, CDR2 SMNVEV (reference sequence). This CDR3 reads CASSFRVTGIPYEQYF. The DNA for the CDR3 is TGTGCCAGCAGTTTCAGGGTAACAGGGATCCCCTACGAGCAGTACTTC.

This chain joins TRBV12-3 or TRBV12-4 and TRBJ1-1, with TRBD1 matching 7 bases. V shed 6 bases and J 10 bases; nucleotides not matched to a gene: 8. The length of the CDR3 is 12 residues. Here the CDR3 DNA reads TGTGCCAGCAGGTCAACAGGGGTAACAGCTTTCTTT. Amino acids: CASRSTGVTAFF.

The rearrangement links TRBV25-1 to TRBJ1-6; 9 bases fit TRBD1. V gave up 3 bases and J gave up 8 bases; unmatched junction bases: 11. The germline CDR1 and CDR2 sequences are MGHDK and SYGVNS. The CDR3 sequence is 17 residues long. The CDR3 DNA reads as TGTGCCAGCAGTGATCAGGGACAGGGCATCCCTCATTCACCCCTCCACTTT. Encoded protein: CASSDQGQGIPHSPLHF.

This clone showed up just a few times. The rearrangement links TRBV28 to TRBJ2-5; weak D call: TRBD1 (5 bases). Germline CDR1 is MDHEN and CDR2 is SYDVKM. The CDR3 is 15 amino acids. The germline V and J ends were trimmed by 5 bases and 1 base, with 14 bases remaining between them. CDR3 DNA: TGTGCCAGCAGTAGTTGGACGGACACCCAAGAGACCCAGTACTTC. This encodes CASSSWTDTQETQYF.

The gene calls are TRBV30 and TRBJ2-7; no definite D call. The germline CDR1 and CDR2 sequences are GTSNPN and SVGIG (reference sequence). The CDR3 runs to 14 residues. The V gene lost 2 bases and the J gene lost 0 bases, with 11 bases spanning the gap. CDR3 residues: CAWSRWQSSYEQYF. Written as DNA, the CDR3 is TGTGCCTGGAGTAGGTGGCAGAGCTCCTACGAGCAGTACTTC.

This clone has just a few counts. V and J are TRBV7-8 and TRBJ1-1, with 8 positions matching TRBD1. The V and J ends lost 1 base and 0 bases, in that order; junction bases with no gene match: 4. From germline, CDR1 is SGHVS and CDR2 FQNEAQ. This CDR3 comprises 16 residues. The CDR3 here is CASSLEQGGVNTEAFF. The CDR3 nucleotides are TGTGCCAGCAGCTTAGAACAGGGGGGGGTGAACACTGAAGCTTTCTTT.

V usage is TRBV27 and J usage is TRBJ2-3; D call uncertain. Germline CDR1 is MNHEY and CDR2 is SMNVEV (reference sequence). The V end was cut by 6 bases, the J end by 4 bases, with 17 bases between. The CDR3 extends over 15 amino acids. CDR3 in amino acids: CASSYRTRNSDTQYF. In DNA form, the CDR3 reads TGTGCCAGCAGCTATCGGACGAGGAACTCAGATACGCAGTATTTT.

This clone was observed a handful of times. The CDR3 DNA reads TGTGCCTGGGGACAGGGGTCCAATCAGCCCCAGCATTTT. Translation gives CAWGQGSNQPQHF. The chain has TRBV30 and TRBJ1-5, with 9 positions matching TRBD1. This CDR3 is 13 amino acids long. V gave up 5 bases and J gave up 3 bases; unmatched junction bases: 2. Looked up from germline, CDR1 is GTSNPN and CDR2 is SVGIG (reference sequence).